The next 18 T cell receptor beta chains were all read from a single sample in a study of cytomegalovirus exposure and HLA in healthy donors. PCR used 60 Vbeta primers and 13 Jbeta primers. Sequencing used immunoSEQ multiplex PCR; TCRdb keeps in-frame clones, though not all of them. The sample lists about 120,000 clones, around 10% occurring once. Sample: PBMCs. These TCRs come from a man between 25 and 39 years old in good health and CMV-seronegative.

CDR3: CASSLEGAQPQHF. In DNA form, the CDR3 reads TGTGCCAGCAGCTTGGAGGGCGCTCAGCCCCAGCATTTT. This chain uses TRBV7-2 with TRBJ1-5, with D unclear. Trimming cost V 3 bases and J 6 bases, with 9 bases left between them. The CDR3 has 13 residues. Germline lookup yields CDR1 SGHTA and CDR2 FQGNSA.

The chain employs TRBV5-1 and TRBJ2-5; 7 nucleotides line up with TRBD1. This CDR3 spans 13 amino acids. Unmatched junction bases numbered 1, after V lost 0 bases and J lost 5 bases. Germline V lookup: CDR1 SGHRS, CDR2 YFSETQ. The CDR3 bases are TGCGCCAGCAGCTTGGCCAGGGGGGAGACCCAGTACTTC. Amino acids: CASSLARGETQYF.

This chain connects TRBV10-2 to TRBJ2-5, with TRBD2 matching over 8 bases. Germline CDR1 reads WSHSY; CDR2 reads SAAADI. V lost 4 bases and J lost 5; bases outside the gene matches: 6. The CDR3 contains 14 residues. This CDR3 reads CASSGTGGRETQYF. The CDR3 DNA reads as TGCGCCAGCAGTGGGACGGGAGGGCGGGAGACCCAGTACTTC.

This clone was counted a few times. This chain's CDR3 is CASSYSGHPGYTF. CDR3 in DNA: TGTGCCAGCAGTTATTCAGGACACCCTGGCTACACCTTC. The rearrangement links TRBV6-5 to TRBJ1-2; D is possibly TRBD1 (5 bases). The CDR3 runs to 13 residues. Trimming shortened V by 3 bases and J by 7 bases, and 12 bases separated the two germline ends. In germline, CDR1 is MNHEY, CDR2 SVGAGI.

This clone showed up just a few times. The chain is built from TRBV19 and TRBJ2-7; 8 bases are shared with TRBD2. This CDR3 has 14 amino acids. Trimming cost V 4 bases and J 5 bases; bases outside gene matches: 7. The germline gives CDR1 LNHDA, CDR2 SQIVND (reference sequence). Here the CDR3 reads CASSTPGGAHEQYF. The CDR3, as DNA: TGTGCCAGTAGTACCCCGGGGGGGGCACACGAGCAGTACTTC. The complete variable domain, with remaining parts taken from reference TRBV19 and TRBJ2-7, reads DGGITQSPKYLFRKEGQNVTLSCEQNLNHDAMYWYRQDPGQGLRLIYYSQIVNDFQKGDIAEGYSVSREKKESFPLTVTSAQKNPTAFYLCASSTPGGAHEQYFGPGTRLTVT.

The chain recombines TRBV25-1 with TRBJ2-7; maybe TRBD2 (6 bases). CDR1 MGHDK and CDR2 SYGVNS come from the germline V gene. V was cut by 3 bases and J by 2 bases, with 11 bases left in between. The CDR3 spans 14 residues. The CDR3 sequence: CASSETGGTYEQYF. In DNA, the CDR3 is TGTGCCAGCAGTGAGACCGGGGGTACCTACGAGCAGTACTTC.

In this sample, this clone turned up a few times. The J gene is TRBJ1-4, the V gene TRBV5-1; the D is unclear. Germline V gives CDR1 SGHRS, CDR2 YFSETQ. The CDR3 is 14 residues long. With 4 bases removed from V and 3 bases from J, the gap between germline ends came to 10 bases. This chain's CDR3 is CASSPQASNEKLFF. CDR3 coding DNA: TGCGCCAGCAGCCCCCAGGCATCTAATGAAAAACTGTTTTTT.

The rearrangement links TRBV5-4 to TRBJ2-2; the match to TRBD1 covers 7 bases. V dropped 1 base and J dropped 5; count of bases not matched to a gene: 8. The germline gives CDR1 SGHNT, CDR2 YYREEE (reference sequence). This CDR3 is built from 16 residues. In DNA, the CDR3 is TGTGCCAGCAGCTTGTCAAGGGGGCTTTGGACCGGGGAGCTGTTTTTT. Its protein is CASSLSRGLWTGELFF. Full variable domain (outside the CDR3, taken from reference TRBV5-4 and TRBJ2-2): ETGVTQSPTHLIKTRGQQVTLRCSSQSGHNTVSWYQQALGQGPQFIFQYYREEENGRGNFPPRFSGLQFPNYSSELNVNALELDDSALYLCASSLSRGLWTGELFFGEGSRLTVL.

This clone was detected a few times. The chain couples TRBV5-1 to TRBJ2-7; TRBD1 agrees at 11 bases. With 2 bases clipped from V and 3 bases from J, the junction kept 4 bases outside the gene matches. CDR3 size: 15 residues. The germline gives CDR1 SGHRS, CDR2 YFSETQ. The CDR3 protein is CASSFAGTGGYEQYF. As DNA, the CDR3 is TGCGCCAGCAGCTTCGCCGGGACAGGGGGCTACGAGCAGTACTTC.

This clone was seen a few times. The CDR3 region is CASSPGQGRGYTF. In DNA form, the CDR3 reads TGTGCCAGCAGCCCCGGACAGGGGAGAGGCTACACCTTC. The rearrangement joins TRBV7-9 to TRBJ1-2; TRBD1 agrees at 9 bases. The CDR3 is made up of 13 amino acids. V lost 5 bases to trimming and J lost 8 bases; unmatched junction nucleotides: 6. Germline V gene data show CDR1 as SEHNR and CDR2 as FQNEAQ (reference sequence).

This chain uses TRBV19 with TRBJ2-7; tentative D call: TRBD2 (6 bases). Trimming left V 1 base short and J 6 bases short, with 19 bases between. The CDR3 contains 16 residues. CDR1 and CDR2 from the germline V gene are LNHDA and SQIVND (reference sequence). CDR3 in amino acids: CASSIGTGGIRGEQYF. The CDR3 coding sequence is TGTGCCAGTAGTATAGGAACGGGCGGGATAAGGGGCGAGCAGTACTTC.

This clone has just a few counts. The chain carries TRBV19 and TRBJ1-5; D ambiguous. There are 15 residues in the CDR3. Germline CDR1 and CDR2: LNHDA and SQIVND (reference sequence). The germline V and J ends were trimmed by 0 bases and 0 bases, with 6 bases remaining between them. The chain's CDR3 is CASSIDEYSNQPQHF. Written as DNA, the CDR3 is TGTGCCAGTAGTATAGATGAGTATAGCAATCAGCCCCAGCATTTT.

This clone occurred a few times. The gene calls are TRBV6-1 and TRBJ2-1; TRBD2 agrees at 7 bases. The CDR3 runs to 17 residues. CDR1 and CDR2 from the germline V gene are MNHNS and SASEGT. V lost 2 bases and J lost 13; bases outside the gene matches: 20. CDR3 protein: CASSERLAAKASMKQFF. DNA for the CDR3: TGTGCCAGCAGTGAACGGCTAGCGGCCAAGGCTTCAATGAAACAGTTCTTC.

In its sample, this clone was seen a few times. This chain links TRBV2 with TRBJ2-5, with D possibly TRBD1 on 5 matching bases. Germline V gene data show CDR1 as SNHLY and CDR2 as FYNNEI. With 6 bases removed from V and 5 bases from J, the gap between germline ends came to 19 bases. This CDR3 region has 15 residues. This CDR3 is CASSFGSGLIETQYF. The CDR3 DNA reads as TGTGCCAGCAGCTTCGGTTCAGGGTTGATCGAGACCCAGTACTTC.

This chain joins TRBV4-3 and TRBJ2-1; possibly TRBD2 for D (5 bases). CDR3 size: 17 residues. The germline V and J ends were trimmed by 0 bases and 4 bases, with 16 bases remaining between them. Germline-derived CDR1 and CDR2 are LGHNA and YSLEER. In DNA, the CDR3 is TGCGCCAGCAGCCAAGATAGCGTCGCTCTCCTTTACAATGAGCAGTTCTTC. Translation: CASSQDSVALLYNEQFF.

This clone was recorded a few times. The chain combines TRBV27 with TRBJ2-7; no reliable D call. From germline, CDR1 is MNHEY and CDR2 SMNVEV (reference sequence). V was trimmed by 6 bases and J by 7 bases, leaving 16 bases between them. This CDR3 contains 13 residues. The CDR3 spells CASRPIGGNEQYF. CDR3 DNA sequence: TGTGCCAGCAGGCCCATAGGCGGAAATGAGCAGTACTTC.

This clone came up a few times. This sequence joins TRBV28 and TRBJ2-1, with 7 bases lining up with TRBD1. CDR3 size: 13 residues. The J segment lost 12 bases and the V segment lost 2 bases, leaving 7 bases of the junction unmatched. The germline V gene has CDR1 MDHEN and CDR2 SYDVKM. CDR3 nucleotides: TGTGCCAGCAGTTTAACCCAGGGGGTTGGGCAGTTCTTC. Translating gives CASSLTQGVGQFF.

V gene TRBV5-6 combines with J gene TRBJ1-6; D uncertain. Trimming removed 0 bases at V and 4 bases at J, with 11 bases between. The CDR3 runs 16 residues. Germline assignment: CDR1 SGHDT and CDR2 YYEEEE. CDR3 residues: CASSLAPSLYNSPLHF. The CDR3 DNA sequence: TGTGCCAGCAGCTTGGCCCCTAGTTTGTATAATTCACCCCTCCACTTT.